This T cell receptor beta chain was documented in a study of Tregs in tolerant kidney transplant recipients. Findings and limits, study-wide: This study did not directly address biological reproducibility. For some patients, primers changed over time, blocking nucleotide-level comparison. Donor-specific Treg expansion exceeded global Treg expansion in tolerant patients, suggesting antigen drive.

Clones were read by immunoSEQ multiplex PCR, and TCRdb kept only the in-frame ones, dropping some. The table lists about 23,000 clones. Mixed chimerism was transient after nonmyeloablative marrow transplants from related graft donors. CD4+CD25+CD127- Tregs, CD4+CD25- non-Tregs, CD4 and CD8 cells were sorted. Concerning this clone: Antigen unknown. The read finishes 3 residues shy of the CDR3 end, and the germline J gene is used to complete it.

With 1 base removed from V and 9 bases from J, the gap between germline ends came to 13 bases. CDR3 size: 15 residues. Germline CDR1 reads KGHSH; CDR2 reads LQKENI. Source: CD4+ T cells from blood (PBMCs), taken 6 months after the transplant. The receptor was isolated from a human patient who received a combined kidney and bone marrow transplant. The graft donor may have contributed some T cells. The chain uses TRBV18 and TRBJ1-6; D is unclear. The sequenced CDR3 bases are TGTGCCAGCTCACCACTCCCTGACGGGTTTTCACCC. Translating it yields CASSPLPDGFSP. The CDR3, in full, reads CASSPLPDGFSPLHF.